The clone carrying this T cell receptor beta chain was seen just once. The target antigen is unknown. The source of the sample is a study of cytomegalovirus exposure and HLA in healthy donors. Primers: 60 Vbeta forward and 13 Jbeta reverse. Methods used by the authors: In a later analysis, roughly 11 million of 65 million to 90 million unique beta chains occurred in at least two donors. Clones were sequenced by immunoSEQ multiplex PCR, and TCRdb holds only the in-frame ones, with some missing. V and J calls and clone size are those listed in that table; D and trimming were worked out from the DNA. This table has about 140,000 clones, about 84% appearing once. Study observations and caveats: In a later analysis, a genetic analysis reported fewer productive-TCR N-insertions in an Asian-associated ancestry cluster than the cohort average. HLA alleles showed associations with some 17,000 TCR beta sequences in a later analysis, at a 0.05 false discovery rate.

The CDR3 is made up of 15 amino acids. Unmatched junction bases numbered 7, after V lost 5 bases and J lost 2 bases. CDR1 is MNHNS and CDR2 is SASEGT in the germline V gene. The material sequenced was PBMCs. The receptor was derived from a man aged 45-65 years in good health and CMV-seronegative. The gene calls are TRBV6-1 and TRBJ1-2; 8 nucleotides align to TRBD1. The CDR3 DNA sequence: TGTGCCAGCAGTACGCCGGGACAGGTGAACTATGGCTACACCTTC. Translated, it gives CASSTPGQVNYGYTF.